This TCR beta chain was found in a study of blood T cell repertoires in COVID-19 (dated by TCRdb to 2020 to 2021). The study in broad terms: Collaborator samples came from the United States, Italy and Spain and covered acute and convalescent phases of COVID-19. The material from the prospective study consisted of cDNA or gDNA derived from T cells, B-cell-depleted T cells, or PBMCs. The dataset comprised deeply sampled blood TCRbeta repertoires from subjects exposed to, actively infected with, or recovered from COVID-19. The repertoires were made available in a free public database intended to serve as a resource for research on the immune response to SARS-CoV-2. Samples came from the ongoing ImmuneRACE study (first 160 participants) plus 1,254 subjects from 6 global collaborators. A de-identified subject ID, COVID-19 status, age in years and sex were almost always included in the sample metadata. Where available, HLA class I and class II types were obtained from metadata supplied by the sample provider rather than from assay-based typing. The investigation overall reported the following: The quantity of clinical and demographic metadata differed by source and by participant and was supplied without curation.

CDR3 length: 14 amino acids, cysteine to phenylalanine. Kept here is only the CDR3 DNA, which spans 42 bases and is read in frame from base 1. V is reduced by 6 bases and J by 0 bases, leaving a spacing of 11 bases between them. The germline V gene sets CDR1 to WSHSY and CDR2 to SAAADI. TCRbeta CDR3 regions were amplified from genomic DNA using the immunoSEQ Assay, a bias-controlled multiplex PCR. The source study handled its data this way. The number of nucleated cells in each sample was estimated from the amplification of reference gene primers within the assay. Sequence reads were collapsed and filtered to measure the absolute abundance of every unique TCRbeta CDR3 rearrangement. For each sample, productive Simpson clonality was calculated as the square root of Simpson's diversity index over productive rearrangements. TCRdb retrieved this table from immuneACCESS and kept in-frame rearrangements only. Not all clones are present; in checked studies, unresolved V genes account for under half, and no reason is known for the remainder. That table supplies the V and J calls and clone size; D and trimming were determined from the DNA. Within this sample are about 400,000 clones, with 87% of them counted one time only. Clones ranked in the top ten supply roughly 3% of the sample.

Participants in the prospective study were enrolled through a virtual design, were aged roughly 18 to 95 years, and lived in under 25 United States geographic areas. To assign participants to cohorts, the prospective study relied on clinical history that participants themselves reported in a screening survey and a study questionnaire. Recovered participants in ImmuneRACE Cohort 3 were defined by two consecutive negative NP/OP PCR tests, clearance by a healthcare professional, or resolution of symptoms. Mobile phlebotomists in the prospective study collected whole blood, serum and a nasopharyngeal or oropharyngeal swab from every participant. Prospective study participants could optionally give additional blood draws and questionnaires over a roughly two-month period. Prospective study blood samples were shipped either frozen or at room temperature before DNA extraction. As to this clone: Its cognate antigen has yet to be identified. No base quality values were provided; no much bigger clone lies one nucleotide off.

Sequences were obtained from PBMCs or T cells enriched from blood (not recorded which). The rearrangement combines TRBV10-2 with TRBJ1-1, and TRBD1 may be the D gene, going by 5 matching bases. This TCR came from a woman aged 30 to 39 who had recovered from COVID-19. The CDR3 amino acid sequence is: CASRAGFMNTEAFF. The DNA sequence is TGCGCCAGCAGGGCAGGGTTTATGAACACTGAAGCTTTCTTT.